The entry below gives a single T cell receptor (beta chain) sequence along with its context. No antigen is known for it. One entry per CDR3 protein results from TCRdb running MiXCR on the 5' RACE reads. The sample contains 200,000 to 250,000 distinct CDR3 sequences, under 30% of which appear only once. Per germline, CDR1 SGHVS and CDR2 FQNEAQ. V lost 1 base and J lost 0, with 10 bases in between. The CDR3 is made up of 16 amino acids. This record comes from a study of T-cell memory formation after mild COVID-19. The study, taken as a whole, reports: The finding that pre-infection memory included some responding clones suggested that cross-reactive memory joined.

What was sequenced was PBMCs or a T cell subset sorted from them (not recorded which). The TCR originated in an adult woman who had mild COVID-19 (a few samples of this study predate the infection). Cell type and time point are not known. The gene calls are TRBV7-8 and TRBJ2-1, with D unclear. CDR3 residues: CASSLVISSSYNEQFF. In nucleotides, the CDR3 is TGTGCCAGCAGCTTAGTGATCTCCAGCTCCTACAATGAGCAGTTCTTC. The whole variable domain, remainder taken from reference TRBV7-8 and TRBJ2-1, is GAGVSQSPRYKVAKRGQDVALRCDPISGHVSLFWYQQALGQGPEFLTYFQNEAQLDKSGLPSDRFFAERPEGSVSTLKIQRTQQEDSAVYLCASSLVISSSYNEQFFGPGTRLTVL.